This record covers a single T cell receptor beta chain. The V gene lost 4 bases and the J gene lost 0 bases, with 10 bases spanning the gap. Per germline, CDR1 LNHDA and CDR2 SQIVND (reference sequence). The CDR3 is made up of 15 amino acids. The TCR beta repertoire was assessed by survey-level immunoSEQ sequencing. Using immunoSEQ multiplex PCR, the repertoire was profiled, and TCRdb retains in-frame clones only, with some absent. The repertoire holds 60,000 to 85,000 clones, roughly 95% seen once, with under 4.5% in the top ten. The chain couples TRBV19 to TRBJ1-5; D gene unclear. The material sequenced was PBMCs. The source of this sequence is a man aged 40-49 years with rheumatoid arthritis. This CDR3 is CASSTRWGSNQPQHF. DNA of the CDR3: TGTGCCAGTAGTACCCGTTGGGGTAGCAATCAGCCCCAGCATTTT.